This T cell receptor (beta chain) was recorded in a study of human T cells and chemical hapten exposure. Study-wide results and caveats: The donors suffered from alopecia, so their immune response may not match that of healthy people.

Turning to this clonotype: Antigen unknown.

The germline gives CDR1 MNHEY, CDR2 SMNVEV (reference sequence). The junction had 8 bases not matched to a gene; V was cut back by 0 bases and J by 2 bases. This CDR3 is 17 amino acids long. Regarding time point: pre-sensitization, week 0. Treatment meaning: therapeutic diphenylcyclopropenone sensitization with weekly scalp DPC. TCRdb processed the RACE reads anew with MiXCR; each CDR3 protein has one entry. The sample includes roughly 250,000 distinct CDR3 sequences, about 9% of them seen just once. Sequenced here: whole blood, sampled in connection with sensitization to the hapten diphenylcyclopropenone (DPC). V is TRBV27 and J is TRBJ2-3; 7 bases line up with TRBD2. The origin of this receptor is a woman between 35 and 50 years old with alopecia areata. Some clones in this sample may be carry-over from other donors' samples. CDR3 DNA: TGTGCCAGCAGTTTATCGATGACTAGCCCTCCCACAGATACGCAGTATTTT. Protein sequence: CASSLSMTSPPTDTQYF.